These T cell receptor beta chains were read from a single sample in a study of blood T cell repertoires in COVID-19. Only in-frame clones appear in the TCRdb table, and some are missing; sequencing was by immunoSEQ multiplex PCR. Seen here are about 200,000 clones, roughly 85% observed once, and the top ten hold around 2.5%. The sample comprised peripheral blood. The receptors come from a woman aged 40 to 49 with active or convalescent COVID-19. Both conserved end residues are part of each CDR3. The D gene is left open where the match is weak. For some rows the clone size is stated as once, few or many, or as a class when expanded; others skip it.

NA	NA	TRBJ1-2	TRBV12-3/TRBV12-4	CASSSRNYGYTF	TGTGCCAGCAGTTCGAGGAACTATGGCTACACCTTC
NA	NA	TRBJ1-1	TRBV27	CASSLGGAEAFF	TGTGCCAGCAGTTTAGGGGGGGCTGAAGCTTTCTTT
NA	NA	TRBJ2-5	TRBV12-3/TRBV12-4	CASQNREQETQYF	TGTGCCAGCCAAAACAGGGAACAAGAGACCCAGTACTTC
TRBD1	NA	TRBJ2-3	TRBV28	CASSSPRTGRSTDTQYF	TGTGCCAGCAGTTCACCCCGGACAGGCCGTAGCACAGATACGCAGTATTTT
NA	few	TRBJ2-7	TRBV28	CASRRAYEQYF	TGTGCCAGCCGGAGGGCCTACGAGCAGTACTTC
NA	NA	TRBJ1-2	TRBV28	CASSLGQSYGYTF	TGTGCCAGCAGTTTAGGGCAGTCATATGGCTACACCTTC
TRBD1	NA	TRBJ2-1	TRBV5-1	CASSVGTGGNEQFF	TGCGCCAGCAGCGTCGGGACAGGGGGCAATGAGCAGTTCTTC
NA	NA	TRBJ2-2	TRBV2	CASGQMNTGELFF	TGTGCCAGCGGGCAGATGAACACCGGGGAGCTGTTTTTT
NA	few	TRBJ2-5	TRBV27	CASSSPRAGQETQYF	TGTGCCAGCAGTTCACCTAGGGCAGGGCAAGAGACCCAGTACTTC
NA	NA	TRBJ2-5	TRBV6-6	CASRNGGGKETQYF	TGTGCCAGCAGAAACGGCGGAGGGAAAGAGACCCAGTACTTC
TRBD2	NA	TRBJ2-5	TRBV19	CASSFSGGPGGSETQYF	TGTGCCAGTAGTTTTAGCGGGGGACCAGGTGGATCGGAGACCCAGTACTTC
NA	NA	TRBJ1-2	TRBV9	CASSSNNRDLIYGYTF	TGTGCCAGCAGCTCGAACAACAGGGACCTCATTTATGGCTACACCTTC